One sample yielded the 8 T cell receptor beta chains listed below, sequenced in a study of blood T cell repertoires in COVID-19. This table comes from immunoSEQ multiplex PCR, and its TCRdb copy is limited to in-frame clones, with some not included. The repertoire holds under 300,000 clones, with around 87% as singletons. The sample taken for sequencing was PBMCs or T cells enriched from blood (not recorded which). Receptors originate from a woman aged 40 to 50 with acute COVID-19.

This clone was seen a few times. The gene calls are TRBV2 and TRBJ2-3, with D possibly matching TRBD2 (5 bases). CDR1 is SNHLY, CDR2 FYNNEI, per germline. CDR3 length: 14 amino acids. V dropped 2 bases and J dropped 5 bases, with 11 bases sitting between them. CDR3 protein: CASSELAMGDTQYF. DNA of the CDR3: TGTGCCAGCAGTGAACTAGCTATGGGAGATACGCAGTATTTT.

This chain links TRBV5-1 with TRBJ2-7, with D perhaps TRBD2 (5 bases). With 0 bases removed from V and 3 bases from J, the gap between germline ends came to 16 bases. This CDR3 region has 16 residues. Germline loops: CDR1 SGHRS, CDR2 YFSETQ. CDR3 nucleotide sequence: TGCGCCAGCAGCTTGGCTGTGAGGGCTCCCCTCTACGAGCAGTACTTC. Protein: CASSLAVRAPLYEQYF.

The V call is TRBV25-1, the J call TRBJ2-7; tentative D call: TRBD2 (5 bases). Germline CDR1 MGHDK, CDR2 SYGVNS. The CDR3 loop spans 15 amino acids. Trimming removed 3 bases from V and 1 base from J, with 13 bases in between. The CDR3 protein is CASSDMRSVSYEQYF. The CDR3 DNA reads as TGTGCCAGCAGTGATATGCGTAGCGTGTCCTACGAGCAGTACTTC.

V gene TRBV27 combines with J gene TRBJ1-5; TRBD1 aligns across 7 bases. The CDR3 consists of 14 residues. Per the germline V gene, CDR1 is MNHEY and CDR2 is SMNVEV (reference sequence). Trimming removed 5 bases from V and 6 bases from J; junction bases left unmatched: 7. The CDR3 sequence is CASSHDRELQPQHF. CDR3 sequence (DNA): TGTGCCAGCAGTCACGACAGGGAACTTCAGCCCCAGCATTTT.

CDR3 sequence: CASSIGGRSNYGYTF. CDR3 coding DNA: TGTGCCAGTAGTATAGGTGGCAGATCTAACTATGGCTACACCTTC. The rearrangement links TRBV19 to TRBJ1-2; no clear D gene. Germline V gene data show CDR1 as LNHDA and CDR2 as SQIVND (reference sequence). The V end was cut by 1 base, the J end by 0 bases, with 9 bases between. CDR3 length: 15 residues.

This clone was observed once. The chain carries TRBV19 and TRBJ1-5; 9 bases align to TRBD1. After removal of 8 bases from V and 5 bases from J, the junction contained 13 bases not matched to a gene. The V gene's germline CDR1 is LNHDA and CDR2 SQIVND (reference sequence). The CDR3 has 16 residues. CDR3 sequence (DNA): TGTGCCAGTCTCAGCTCGGGACAGGGAGGAGATCAGCCCCAGCATTTT. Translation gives CASLSSGQGGDQPQHF. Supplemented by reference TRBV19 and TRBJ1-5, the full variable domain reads DGGITQSPKYLFRKEGQNVTLSCEQNLNHDAMYWYRQDPGQGLRLIYYSQIVNDFQKGDIAEGYSVSREKKESFPLTVTSAQKNPTAFYLCASLSSGQGGDQPQHFGDGTRLSIL.

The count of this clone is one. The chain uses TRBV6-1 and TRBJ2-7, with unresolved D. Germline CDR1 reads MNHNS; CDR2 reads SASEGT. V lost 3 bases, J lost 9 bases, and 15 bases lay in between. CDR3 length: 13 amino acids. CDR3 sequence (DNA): TGTGCCAGCAGTGACCTAACACGCGGCGGGCAGTACTTC. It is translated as CASSDLTRGGQYF.

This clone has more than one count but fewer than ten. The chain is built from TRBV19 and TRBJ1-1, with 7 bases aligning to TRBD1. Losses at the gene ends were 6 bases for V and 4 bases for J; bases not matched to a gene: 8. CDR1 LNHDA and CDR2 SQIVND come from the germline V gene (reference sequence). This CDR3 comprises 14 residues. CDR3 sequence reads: CASRQQGSGTEAFF. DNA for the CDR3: TGTGCCAGTAGACAACAGGGGTCTGGCACTGAAGCTTTCTTT.